This is a list of T cell receptor beta chains from one sample in a study of cytomegalovirus exposure and HLA in healthy donors. Method: immunoSEQ multiplex PCR; TCRdb's copy keeps in-frame clones and lacks some. The sample records some 200,000 clones, 79% being singletons. Sequences were obtained from PBMCs. The receptors shown here come from a girl aged 10 to 17 in good health and CMV-seropositive. CDR3s include the opening cysteine and the closing phenylalanine or tryptophan. D genes are given only for firm matches. Part of the rows lack a size; the others show once, few, many or a class for expanded clones.

clone size: NA
J gene: TRBJ1-3
D gene: NA
V gene: TRBV5-1
CDR3 protein: CASSLGVSGNTIYF
CDR3 DNA: TGCGCCAGCAGCTTAGGGGTGTCTGGAAACACCATATATTTT

clone size: NA
J gene: TRBJ2-7
D gene: NA
V gene: TRBV4-1
CDR3 protein: CASSQGGGGGSYEQYF
CDR3 DNA: TGCGCCAGCAGCCAAGGGGGGGGCGGGGGCAGCTACGAGCAGTACTTC

clone size: NA
J gene: TRBJ2-7
D gene: TRBD1
V gene: TRBV9
CDR3 protein: CASSLGQGPFEQYF
CDR3 DNA: TGTGCCAGCAGCTTGGGACAGGGGCCATTCGAGCAGTACTTC

clone size: NA
J gene: TRBJ1-2
D gene: NA
V gene: TRBV6-6
CDR3 protein: CASSRAGDDYGYTF
CDR3 DNA: TGTGCCAGCAGCCGGGCAGGGGACGACTATGGCTACACCTTC

clone size: NA
J gene: TRBJ2-2
D gene: NA
V gene: TRBV6-4
CDR3 protein: CASRGREATGELFF
CDR3 DNA: TGTGCCAGCCGAGGGCGGGAAGCTACCGGGGAGCTGTTTTTT

clone size: NA
J gene: TRBJ2-5
D gene: TRBD2
V gene: TRBV11-3
CDR3 protein: CASSGTSGGETQYF
CDR3 DNA: TGTGCCAGCAGCGGGACTAGCGGGGGAGAGACCCAGTACTTC

clone size: NA
J gene: TRBJ1-1
D gene: NA
V gene: TRBV4-1
CDR3 protein: CASSQVVEGPEAFF
CDR3 DNA: TGCGCCAGCAGCCAAGTCGTAGAGGGCCCTGAAGCTTTCTTT

clone size: few
J gene: TRBJ1-1
D gene: NA
V gene: TRBV4-3
CDR3 protein: CASSQEVGGNTEAFF
CDR3 DNA: TGCGCCAGCAGCCAAGAGGTTGGAGGGAACACTGAAGCTTTCTTT

clone size: once
J gene: TRBJ1-4
D gene: TRBD1
V gene: TRBV4-1
CDR3 protein: CASSQEQYGTATLKGLFF
CDR3 DNA: TGCGCCAGCAGCCAAGAACAGTACGGGACAGCGACTTTGAAGGGACTGTTTTTT

clone size: NA
J gene: TRBJ1-3
D gene: TRBD1
V gene: TRBV4-1
CDR3 protein: CASSRSGTGSNTIYF
CDR3 DNA: TGCGCCAGCAGCCGGTCCGGGACAGGGTCGAACACCATATATTTT

clone size: NA
J gene: TRBJ2-1
D gene: NA
V gene: TRBV5-4
CDR3 protein: CATTGGPYNEQFF
CDR3 DNA: TGTGCCACCACCGGGGGGCCCTACAATGAGCAGTTCTTC

clone size: few
J gene: TRBJ2-3
D gene: TRBD2
V gene: TRBV5-1
CDR3 protein: CASSPGTSVTDTQYF
CDR3 DNA: TGCGCCAGCAGCCCCGGGACTAGCGTTACAGATACGCAGTATTTT

clone size: NA
J gene: TRBJ2-3
D gene: TRBD2
V gene: TRBV27
CDR3 protein: CASRAGGTDTQYF
CDR3 DNA: TGTGCCAGCAGAGCGGGGGGCACAGATACGCAGTATTTT

clone size: NA
J gene: TRBJ1-6
D gene: TRBD1
V gene: TRBV4-3
CDR3 protein: CASSLGQGVISPLHF
CDR3 DNA: TGCGCCAGCAGCCTCGGACAGGGGGTAATTTCACCCCTCCACTTT

clone size: NA
J gene: TRBJ2-5
D gene: NA
V gene: TRBV7-2
CDR3 protein: CASSLQRYQETQYF
CDR3 DNA: TGTGCCAGCAGCTTGCAGAGGTACCAAGAGACCCAGTACTTC

clone size: NA
J gene: TRBJ2-7
D gene: TRBD1
V gene: TRBV5-1
CDR3 protein: CASSFGTVSYEQYF
CDR3 DNA: TGCGCCAGCAGCTTTGGGACAGTCTCCTACGAGCAGTACTTC

clone size: NA
J gene: TRBJ2-7
D gene: NA
V gene: TRBV13
CDR3 protein: CASSSKGYEQYF
CDR3 DNA: TGTGCCAGCAGCTCGAAGGGGTACGAGCAGTACTTC

clone size: NA
J gene: TRBJ1-2
D gene: NA
V gene: TRBV20-1
CDR3 protein: CSAAGYGYTF
CDR3 DNA: TGCAGTGCGGCAGGGTATGGCTACACCTTC

clone size: NA
J gene: TRBJ2-1
D gene: TRBD1
V gene: TRBV7-9
CDR3 protein: CASRLRKPGQGRNEQFF
CDR3 DNA: TGTGCCAGCAGACTAAGAAAACCGGGACAGGGGAGAAATGAGCAGTTCTTC

clone size: NA
J gene: TRBJ1-2
D gene: TRBD1
V gene: TRBV5-6
CDR3 protein: CASSSQGDYGYTF
CDR3 DNA: TGTGCCAGCAGCTCCCAGGGGGACTATGGCTACACCTTC

clone size: NA
J gene: TRBJ1-5
D gene: NA
V gene: TRBV7-8
CDR3 protein: CASSLDGGGGQPQHF
CDR3 DNA: TGTGCCAGCAGCTTGGATGGGGGGGGCGGGCAGCCCCAGCATTTT

clone size: NA
J gene: TRBJ2-1
D gene: NA
V gene: TRBV4-2
CDR3 protein: CASSQQGWDEQFF
CDR3 DNA: TGTGCCAGCAGCCAACAGGGGTGGGATGAGCAGTTCTTC